Here is one T cell receptor (beta chain) with its context. Clones were read by immunoSEQ multiplex PCR, and TCRdb kept only the in-frame ones, dropping some. The sample lists 33,000 or so clones; roughly 90% were seen once. The trim removed 0 bases at V and 2 bases at J, leaving 4 bases unmatched. CDR3 size: 16 residues. The germline V gene encodes CDR1 LNHDA and CDR2 SQIVND (reference sequence). The data were taken from a study of T cell changes during pregnancy in multiple sclerosis. Sequenced here: peripheral blood, sampled in the third trimester of pregnancy. The chain recombines TRBV19 with TRBJ2-1; 7 bases line up with TRBD1. The receptor's source is a female donor in good health, enrolled as a control in a pregnancy study. The chain's CDR3 is CASSIDQGGAYNEQFF. The DNA for the CDR3 is TGTGCCAGTAGTATAGATCAAGGGGGCGCCTACAATGAGCAGTTCTTC.